This T cell receptor beta chain stems from a study of control samples from healthy donors and cancer patients. Generated by immunoSEQ multiplex PCR, the TCRdb table keeps only in-frame clones and is missing some. The sample shows about 120,000 clones, approximately 88% of them seen only once. Input material: blood. The receptor was isolated from a man aged 45-65 years in good health.

Written as DNA, the CDR3 is TGTGCCAGCAGTTACCGGGACTGGGTTGACGAGCAGTACTTC. Protein product: CASSYRDWVDEQYF. The gene calls are TRBV6-2 or TRBV6-3 and TRBJ2-7; the D gene is possibly TRBD2 (6 bases). V was cut by 2 bases and J by 5 bases, with 13 bases left in between. Looked up from germline, CDR1 is MNHEY and CDR2 is SVGEGT. The CDR3 has 14 amino acids.